The entry below describes one T cell receptor beta chain. The record originates from a study of control samples from healthy donors and cancer patients. Some clones are missing from TCRdb's copy, which holds only in-frame ones; the method was immunoSEQ multiplex PCR. Among 180,000 or so clones listed, roughly 95% were seen once. The sequence came from a woman aged 55-70 years in good health. Material for sequencing was blood.

CDR3 sequence: CAASWGLNYGYTF. As DNA, the CDR3 is TGTGCCGCCTCATGGGGGCTTAACTATGGCTACACCTTC. The chain joins TRBV6-5 to TRBJ1-2; possibly TRBD1 for D (6 bases). Per germline, CDR1 MNHEY and CDR2 SVGAGI. Trimming pared 11 bases from V and 1 base from J, leaving 14 bases between. There are 13 residues in the CDR3.